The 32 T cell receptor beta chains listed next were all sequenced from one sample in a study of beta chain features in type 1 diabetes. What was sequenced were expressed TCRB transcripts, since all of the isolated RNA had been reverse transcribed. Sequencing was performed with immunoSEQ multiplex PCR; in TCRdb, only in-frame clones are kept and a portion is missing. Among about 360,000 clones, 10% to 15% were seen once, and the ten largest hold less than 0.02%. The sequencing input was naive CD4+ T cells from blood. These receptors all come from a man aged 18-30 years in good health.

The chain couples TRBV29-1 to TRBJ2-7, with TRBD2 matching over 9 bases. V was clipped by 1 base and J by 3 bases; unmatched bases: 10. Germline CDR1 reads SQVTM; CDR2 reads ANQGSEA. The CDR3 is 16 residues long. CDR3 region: CSVEVPRGGRDYEQYF. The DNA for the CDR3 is TGCAGCGTTGAAGTCCCTCGGGGCGGGAGGGACTACGAGCAGTACTTC.

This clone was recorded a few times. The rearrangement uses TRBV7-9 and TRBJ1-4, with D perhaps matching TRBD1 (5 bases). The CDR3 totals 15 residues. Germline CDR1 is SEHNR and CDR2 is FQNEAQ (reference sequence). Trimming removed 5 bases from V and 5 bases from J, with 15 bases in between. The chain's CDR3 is CASSLRRQPNEKLFF. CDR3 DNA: TGTGCCAGCAGCCTAAGAAGACAGCCGAATGAAAAACTGTTTTTT. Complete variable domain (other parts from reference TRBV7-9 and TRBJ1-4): DTGVSQNPRHKITKRGQNVTFRCDPISEHNRLYWYRQTLGQGPEFLTYFQNEAQLEKSRLLSDRFSAERPKGSFSTLEIQRTEQGDSAMYLCASSLRRQPNEKLFFGSGTQLSVL.

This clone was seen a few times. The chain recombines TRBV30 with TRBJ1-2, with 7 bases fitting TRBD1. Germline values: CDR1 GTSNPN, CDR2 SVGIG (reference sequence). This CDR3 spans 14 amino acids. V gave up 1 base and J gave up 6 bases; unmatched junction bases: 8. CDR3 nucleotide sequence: TGTGCCTGGAGTGGAAACCGGGACAGTGATGGCTACACCTTC. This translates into CAWSGNRDSDGYTF.

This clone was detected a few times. The CDR3 sequence: CASSLGTAGDEQFF. The CDR3 nucleotides are TGCGCCAGCAGCTTAGGGACAGCCGGGGATGAGCAGTTCTTC. The rearrangement links TRBV5-1 to TRBJ2-1; 7 bases match TRBD1. CDR3 length: 14 residues. Per germline, CDR1 SGHRS and CDR2 YFSETQ. J gave up 8 bases and V 2 bases, and 7 bases lay outside the gene matches.

The CDR3 DNA follows: TGCAGCGTCGGCTTAACAGGGGAAAACACCATATATTTT. It yields the protein CSVGLTGENTIYF. The chain is built from TRBV29-1 and TRBJ1-3; 7 bases are shared with TRBD1. This CDR3 comprises 13 residues. Germline CDR1 SQVTM, CDR2 ANQGSEA. J lost 6 bases, V lost 6 bases, and 8 bases had no gene match.

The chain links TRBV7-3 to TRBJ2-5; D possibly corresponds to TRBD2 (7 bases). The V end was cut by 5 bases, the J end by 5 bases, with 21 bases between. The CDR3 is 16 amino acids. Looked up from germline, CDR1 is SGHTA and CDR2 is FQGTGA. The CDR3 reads CASSPLSGGAWETQYF. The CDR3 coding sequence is TGTGCCAGCAGCCCCCTTAGTGGGGGGGCGTGGGAGACCCAGTACTTC.

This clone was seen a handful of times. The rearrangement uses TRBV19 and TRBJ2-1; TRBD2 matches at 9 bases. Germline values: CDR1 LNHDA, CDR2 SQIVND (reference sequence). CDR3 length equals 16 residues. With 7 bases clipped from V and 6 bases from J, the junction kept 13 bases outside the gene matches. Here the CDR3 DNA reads TGTGCCAGTAACGGGGCTAGCGGGACCGCGGGCAATGAGCAGTTCTTC. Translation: CASNGASGTAGNEQFF. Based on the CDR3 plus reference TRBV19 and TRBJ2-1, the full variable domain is DGGITQSPKYLFRKEGQNVTLSCEQNLNHDAMYWYRQDPGQGLRLIYYSQIVNDFQKGDIAEGYSVSREKKESFPLTVTSAQKNPTAFYLCASNGASGTAGNEQFFGPGTRLTVL.

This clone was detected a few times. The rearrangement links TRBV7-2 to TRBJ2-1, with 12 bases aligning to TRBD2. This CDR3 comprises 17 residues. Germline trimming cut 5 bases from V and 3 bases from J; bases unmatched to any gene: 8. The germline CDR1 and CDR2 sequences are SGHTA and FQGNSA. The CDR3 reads CASSMTSGRAYYNEQFF. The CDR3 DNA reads TGTGCCAGCAGCATGACTAGCGGGAGAGCTTACTACAATGAGCAGTTCTTC.

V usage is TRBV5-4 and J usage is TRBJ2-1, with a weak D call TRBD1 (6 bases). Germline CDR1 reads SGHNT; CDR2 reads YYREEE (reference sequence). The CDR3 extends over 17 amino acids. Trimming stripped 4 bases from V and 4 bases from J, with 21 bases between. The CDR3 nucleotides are TGTGCCAGCAGCGCAACCTCCGGGACACCTTTTTACAATGAGCAGTTCTTC. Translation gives CASSATSGTPFYNEQFF.

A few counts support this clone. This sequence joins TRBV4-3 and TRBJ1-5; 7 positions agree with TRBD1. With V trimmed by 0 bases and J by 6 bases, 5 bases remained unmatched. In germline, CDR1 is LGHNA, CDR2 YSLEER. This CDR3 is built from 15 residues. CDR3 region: CASSQDLGGGQPQHF. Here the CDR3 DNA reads TGCGCCAGCAGCCAAGATTTAGGGGGCGGTCAGCCCCAGCATTTT.

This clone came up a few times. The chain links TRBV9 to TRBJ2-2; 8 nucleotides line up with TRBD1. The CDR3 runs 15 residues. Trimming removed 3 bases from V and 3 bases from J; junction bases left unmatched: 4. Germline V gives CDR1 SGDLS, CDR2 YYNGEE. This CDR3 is CASSALTGDTGELFF. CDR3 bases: TGTGCCAGCAGCGCATTGACAGGGGACACCGGGGAGCTGTTTTTT. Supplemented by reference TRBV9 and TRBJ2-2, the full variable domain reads DSGVTQTPKHLITATGQRVTLRCSPRSGDLSVYWYQQSLDQGLQFLIQYYNGEERAKGNILERFSAQQFPDLHSELNLSSLELGDSALYFCASSALTGDTGELFFGEGSRLTVL.

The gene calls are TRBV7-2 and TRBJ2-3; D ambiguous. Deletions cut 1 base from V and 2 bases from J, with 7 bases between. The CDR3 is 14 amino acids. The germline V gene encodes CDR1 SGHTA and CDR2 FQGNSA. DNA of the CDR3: TGTGCCAGCAGCTTAGGGGCCAACACAGATACGCAGTATTTT. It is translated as CASSLGANTDTQYF. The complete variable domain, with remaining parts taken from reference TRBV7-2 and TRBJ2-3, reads GAGVSQSPSNKVTEKGKDVELRCDPISGHTALYWYRQSLGQGLEFLIYFQGNSAPDKSGLPSDRFSAERTGGSVSTLTIQRTQQEDSAVYLCASSLGANTDTQYFGPGTRLTVL.

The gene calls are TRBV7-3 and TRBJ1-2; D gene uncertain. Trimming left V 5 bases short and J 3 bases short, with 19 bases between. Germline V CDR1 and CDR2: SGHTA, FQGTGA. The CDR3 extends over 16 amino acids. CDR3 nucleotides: TGTGCCAGCAGCCGGAGGACTAGTGGAGGCCACTATGGCTACACCTTC. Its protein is CASSRRTSGGHYGYTF.

As DNA, the CDR3 is TGCGCCAGCAGCGCTCCACTAGCGGGAGGGCAGAGCTCGACTGACAATGAGCAGTTCTTC. Its translation: CASSAPLAGGQSSTDNEQFF. The rearrangement links TRBV5-1 to TRBJ2-1; 13 positions match TRBD2. The CDR3 runs to 20 residues. Trimming removed 4 bases from V and 5 bases from J; junction bases left unmatched: 18. CDR1 and CDR2 (germline): SGHRS, YFSETQ.

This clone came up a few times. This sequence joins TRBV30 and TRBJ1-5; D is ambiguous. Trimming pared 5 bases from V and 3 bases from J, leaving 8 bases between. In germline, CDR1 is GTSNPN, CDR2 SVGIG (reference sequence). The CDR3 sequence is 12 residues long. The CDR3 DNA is TGTGCCTGGGGACTCAACAATCAGCCCCAGCATTTT. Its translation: CAWGLNNQPQHF.

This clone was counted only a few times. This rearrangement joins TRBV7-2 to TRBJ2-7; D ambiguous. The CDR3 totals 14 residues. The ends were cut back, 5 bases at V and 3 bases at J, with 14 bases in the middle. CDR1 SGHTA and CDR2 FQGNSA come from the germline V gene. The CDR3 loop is CASSPRIDYYEQYF. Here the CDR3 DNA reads TGTGCCAGCAGCCCTAGAATCGATTACTACGAGCAGTACTTC. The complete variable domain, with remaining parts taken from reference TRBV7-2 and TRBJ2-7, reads GAGVSQSPSNKVTEKGKDVELRCDPISGHTALYWYRQSLGQGLEFLIYFQGNSAPDKSGLPSDRFSAERTGGSVSTLTIQRTQQEDSAVYLCASSPRIDYYEQYFGPGTRLTVT.

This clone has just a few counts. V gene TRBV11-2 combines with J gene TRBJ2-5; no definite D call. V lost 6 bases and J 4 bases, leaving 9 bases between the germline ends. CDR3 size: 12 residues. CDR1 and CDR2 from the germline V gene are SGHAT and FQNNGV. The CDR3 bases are TGTGCCAGCAGACAAGTATTAGAGACCCAGTACTTC. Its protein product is CASRQVLETQYF.

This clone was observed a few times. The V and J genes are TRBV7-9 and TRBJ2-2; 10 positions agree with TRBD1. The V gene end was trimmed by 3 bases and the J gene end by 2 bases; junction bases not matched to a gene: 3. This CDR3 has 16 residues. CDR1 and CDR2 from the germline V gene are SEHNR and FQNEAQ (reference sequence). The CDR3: CASSFTTGGNTGELFF. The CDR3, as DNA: TGTGCCAGCAGCTTTACGACAGGGGGCAACACCGGGGAGCTGTTTTTT.

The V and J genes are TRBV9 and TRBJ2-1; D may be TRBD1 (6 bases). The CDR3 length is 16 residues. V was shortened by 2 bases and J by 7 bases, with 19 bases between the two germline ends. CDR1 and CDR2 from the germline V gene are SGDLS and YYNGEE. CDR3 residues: CASSVAEWGLVNEQFF. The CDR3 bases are TGTGCCAGCAGCGTCGCCGAGTGGGGGCTTGTGAATGAGCAGTTCTTC. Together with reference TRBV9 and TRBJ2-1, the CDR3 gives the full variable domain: DSGVTQTPKHLITATGQRVTLRCSPRSGDLSVYWYQQSLDQGLQFLIQYYNGEERAKGNILERFSAQQFPDLHSELNLSSLELGDSALYFCASSVAEWGLVNEQFFGPGTRLTVL.

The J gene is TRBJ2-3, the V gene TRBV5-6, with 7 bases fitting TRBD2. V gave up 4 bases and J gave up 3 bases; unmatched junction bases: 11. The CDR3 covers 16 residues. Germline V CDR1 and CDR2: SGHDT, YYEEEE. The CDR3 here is CASSPRVGGVTDTQYF. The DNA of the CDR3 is TGTGCCAGCAGCCCCCGGGTTGGGGGGGTAACAGATACGCAGTATTTT.

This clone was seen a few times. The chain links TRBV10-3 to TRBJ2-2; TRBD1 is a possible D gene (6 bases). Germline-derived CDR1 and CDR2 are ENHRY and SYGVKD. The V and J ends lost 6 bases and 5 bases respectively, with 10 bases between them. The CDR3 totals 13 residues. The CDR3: CAIRPQGTGELFF. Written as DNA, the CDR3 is TGTGCCATCAGACCCCAGGGGACCGGGGAGCTGTTTTTT.

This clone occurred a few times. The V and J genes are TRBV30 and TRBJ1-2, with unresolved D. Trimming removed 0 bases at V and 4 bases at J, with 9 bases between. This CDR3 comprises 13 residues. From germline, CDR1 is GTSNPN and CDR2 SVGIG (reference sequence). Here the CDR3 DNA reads TGTGCCTGGAGTGTACGCAGACTCTATGGCTACACCTTC. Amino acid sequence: CAWSVRRLYGYTF.

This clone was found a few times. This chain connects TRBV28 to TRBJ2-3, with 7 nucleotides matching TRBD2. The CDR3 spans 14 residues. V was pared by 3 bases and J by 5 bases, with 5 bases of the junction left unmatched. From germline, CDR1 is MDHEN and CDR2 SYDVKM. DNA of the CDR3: TGTGCCAGCAGTTTTCCGGGAGGTGGAGATACGCAGTATTTT. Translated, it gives CASSFPGGGDTQYF.

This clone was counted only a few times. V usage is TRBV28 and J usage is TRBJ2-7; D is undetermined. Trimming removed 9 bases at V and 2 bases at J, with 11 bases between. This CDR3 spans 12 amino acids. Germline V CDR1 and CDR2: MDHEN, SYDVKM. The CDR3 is CASTPSPYEQYF. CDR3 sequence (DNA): TGTGCCAGTACACCCTCCCCCTACGAGCAGTACTTC.

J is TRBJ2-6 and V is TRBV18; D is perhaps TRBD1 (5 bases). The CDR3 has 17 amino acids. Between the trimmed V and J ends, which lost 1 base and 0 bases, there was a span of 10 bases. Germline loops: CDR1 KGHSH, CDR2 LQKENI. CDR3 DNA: TGTGCCAGCTCACCACTTACAGGCTACTCTGGGGCCAACGTCCTGACTTTC. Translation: CASSPLTGYSGANVLTF.

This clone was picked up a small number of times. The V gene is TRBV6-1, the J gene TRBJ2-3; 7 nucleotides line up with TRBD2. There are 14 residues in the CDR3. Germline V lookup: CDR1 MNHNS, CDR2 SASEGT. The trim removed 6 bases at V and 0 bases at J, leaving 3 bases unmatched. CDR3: CASSRDYSTDTQYF. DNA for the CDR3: TGTGCCAGCAGCCGGGACTACAGCACAGATACGCAGTATTTT.

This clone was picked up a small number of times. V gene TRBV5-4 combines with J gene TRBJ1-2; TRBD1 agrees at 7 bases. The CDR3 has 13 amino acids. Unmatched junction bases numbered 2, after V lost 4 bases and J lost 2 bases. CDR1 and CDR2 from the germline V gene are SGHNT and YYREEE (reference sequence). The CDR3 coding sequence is TGTGCCAGCAGCCGGGACAGCAACTATGGCTACACCTTC. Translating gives CASSRDSNYGYTF.

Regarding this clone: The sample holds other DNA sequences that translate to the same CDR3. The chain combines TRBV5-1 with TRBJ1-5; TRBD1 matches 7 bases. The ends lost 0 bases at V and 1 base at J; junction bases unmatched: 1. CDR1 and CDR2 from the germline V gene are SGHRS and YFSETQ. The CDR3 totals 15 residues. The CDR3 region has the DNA TGCGCCAGCAGCTTGGAGGGGGCGAGCAATCAGCCCCAGCATTTT. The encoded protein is CASSLEGASNQPQHF.

The CDR3 bases are TGTGCCAGCAGCTTAGGAGGGGGTGAAGACGAGCAGTACTTC. This codes for CASSLGGGEDEQYF. This chain links TRBV7-9 with TRBJ2-7; TRBD1 might be the D (6 bases). Trimming left V 1 base short and J 5 bases short, with 12 bases between. The V gene's germline CDR1 is SEHNR and CDR2 FQNEAQ (reference sequence). The CDR3 covers 14 residues. Complete variable domain (other parts from reference TRBV7-9 and TRBJ2-7): DTGVSQNPRHKITKRGQNVTFRCDPISEHNRLYWYRQTLGQGPEFLTYFQNEAQLEKSRLLSDRFSAERPKGSFSTLEIQRTEQGDSAMYLCASSLGGGEDEQYFGPGTRLTVT.

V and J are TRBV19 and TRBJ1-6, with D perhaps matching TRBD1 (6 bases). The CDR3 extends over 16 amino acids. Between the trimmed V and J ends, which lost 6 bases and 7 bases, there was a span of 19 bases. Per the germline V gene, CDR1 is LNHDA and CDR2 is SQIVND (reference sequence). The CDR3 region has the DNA TGTGCCAGTAGCCCAACGGGCCAGGGGTACAATTCACCCCTCCACTTT. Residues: CASSPTGQGYNSPLHF.

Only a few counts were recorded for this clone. Here the CDR3 reads CASSLAGPYEQYF. The CDR3 coding sequence is TGTGCCAGCAGCTTAGCGGGCCCCTACGAGCAGTACTTC. This sequence joins TRBV7-9 and TRBJ2-7; D uncertain. Germline CDR1 is SEHNR and CDR2 is FQNEAQ (reference sequence). V lost 0 bases, J lost 2 bases, and 5 bases lay in between. The CDR3 is 13 amino acids. Full variable domain (rest looked up from reference TRBV7-9 and TRBJ2-7): DTGVSQNPRHKITKRGQNVTFRCDPISEHNRLYWYRQTLGQGPEFLTYFQNEAQLEKSRLLSDRFSAERPKGSFSTLEIQRTEQGDSAMYLCASSLAGPYEQYFGPGTRLTVT.

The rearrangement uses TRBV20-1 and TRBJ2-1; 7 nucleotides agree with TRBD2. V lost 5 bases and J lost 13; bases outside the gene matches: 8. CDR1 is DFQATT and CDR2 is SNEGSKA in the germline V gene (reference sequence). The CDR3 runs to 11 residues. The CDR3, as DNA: TGCAGTGCTCCGACTAGCATCGTCCAGTTCTTC. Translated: CSAPTSIVQFF.